The source of this TCR beta chain is a study of T cells after yellow fever vaccination. Across the study: Preparation of the low-cell-number fractions used SMART-Seq v4 Ultra Low Input.

Broader study findings: A weaker secondary response peaked on day 5, the primary on day 15.

TCRdb itself ran the 5' RACE reads through MiXCR, one entry per CDR3 protein. The table lists around 300,000 distinct CDR3 sequences, approximately 4% of them singletons, with 15% to 20% in the top ten. At least ten counts were recorded for this clonotype. No antigen is known for it. Trimming left V 1 base short and J 3 bases short, with 13 bases between. This CDR3 spans 15 amino acids. Germline CDR1 is MGHRA and CDR2 is YSYEKL. The sequenced sample was PBMCs, obtained 15 days after the yellow fever booster vaccination. The chain is built from TRBV4-1 and TRBJ2-7; D perhaps matches TRBD2 (5 bases). This sequence originates from a man younger than 30 who received the YFV17D yellow fever vaccine. CDR3 DNA sequence: TGCGCCAGCAGCCAAGTCGGCAAGCGGAGCTACGAGCAGTACTTC. The encoded protein is CASSQVGKRSYEQYF.